This TCR beta chain was documented in a study of T-cell reconstitution after alpha-beta-depleted transplantation in children. Whole-study findings and limits: Where some patients showed high TCRbeta diversity at day 60, it came from recipient T cells and thymic progenitors that had survived.

This clonotype was observed many times. What it binds is not known. Construction of the TCRbeta library involved unique molecular identifiers. TCRdb re-derived calls from the PCR reads in MiXCR, one entry per CDR3 protein. The sample lists under 300,000 distinct CDR3 sequences; roughly 12% were seen once. The CDR3 loop spans 14 amino acids. V shed 1 base and J 10 bases; nucleotides not matched to a gene: 7. The V gene's germline CDR1 is SQVTM and CDR2 ANQGSEA. The source was peripheral blood, collected 180 days after TCRalphabeta/CD19-depleted stem cell transplant. The receptor was isolated from a male patient aged 2 to 10 who had a stem cell transplant for chronic granulomatous disease, so the T cells may come from the graft donor. The chain employs TRBV29-1 and TRBJ2-1; 10 bases match TRBD2. CDR3 region: CSVEVLAGEGEQFF. The CDR3, as DNA: TGCAGCGTTGAAGTTCTAGCGGGAGAAGGGGAGCAGTTCTTC.